Listed here are 5 T cell receptor beta chains from one sample, sequenced in a study of blood T cell repertoires in COVID-19. Generated by immunoSEQ multiplex PCR, the TCRdb table keeps only in-frame clones and is missing some. The sample yields 250,000 to 350,000 clones, 80% to 90% seen once. Sequencing was performed on peripheral blood. These receptors all come from a woman aged 50 to 65 with acute or convalescent COVID-19.

The rearrangement uses TRBV27 and TRBJ2-5, with a possible D match to TRBD2 (6 bases). V lost 4 bases and J lost 2, with 20 bases in between. CDR3 length: 17 residues. The V gene's germline CDR1 is MNHEY and CDR2 SMNVEV (reference sequence). For the CDR3, the DNA is TGTGCCAGCAGTTCCACTCCTAATTTCGCGGGGCAAGAGACCCAGTACTTC. As protein: CASSSTPNFAGQETQYF.

In nucleotides, the CDR3 is TGTGCCAGCAGCCAAAACAGGGGCACTGAAGCTTTCTTT. Amino acid sequence: CASSQNRGTEAFF. The chain carries TRBV14 and TRBJ1-1; TRBD1 aligns across 7 bases. The CDR3 loop spans 13 amino acids. Germline V gene lookup returns CDR1 SGHDN and CDR2 FVKESK. V lost 2 bases and J lost 4; bases outside the gene matches: 1.

With respect to this clone: The junction does not match germline at one end; this may be a read error. V usage is TRBV15 and J usage is TRBJ1-2, with D tentatively TRBD1 (6 bases). Per germline, CDR1 LNHNV and CDR2 YYDKDF (reference sequence). The CDR3 has 12 residues. CDR3 nucleotide sequence: TGTGCCACCAGCAGAGATTACAGGGTACCTTCCTTC. Protein: CATSRDYRVPSF.

V and J are TRBV9 and TRBJ2-7, with 9 bases lining up with TRBD2. Germline loops: CDR1 SGDLS, CDR2 YYNGEE. J lost 5 bases, V lost 0 bases, and 0 bases had no gene match. This CDR3 is built from 13 residues. CDR3 sequence: CASSVVAGDEQYF. In nucleotides, the CDR3 is TGTGCCAGCAGCGTAGTAGCGGGAGACGAGCAGTACTTC.

This clone was seen at least ten times. The chain joins TRBV6-2 or TRBV6-3 to TRBJ2-3; 11 positions match TRBD2. Germline-derived CDR1 and CDR2 are MNHEY and SVGEGT. The CDR3 length is 18 residues. The V segment lost 2 bases and the J segment 0 bases; nucleotides outside the gene matches: 7. The DNA for the CDR3 is TGTGCCAGCAGTTACGGCCTAGCGGGAGGTTCAAGCACAGATACGCAGTATTTT. Protein sequence: CASSYGLAGGSSTDTQYF.